These T cell receptor beta chains were read from a single sample in a study of blood T cell repertoires in COVID-19. Produced via immunoSEQ multiplex PCR; TCRdb's table is partial and in-frame only. In the table there are a few hundred thousand clones, roughly 85% of which are singletons. What was sequenced was peripheral blood. The receptor source for this set is a woman in her 70s with COVID-19, enrolled during active disease. Both conserved end residues are trimmed from each CDR3.

j_call cdr3_length v_call cdr3_aa
TRBJ1-4 13 TRBV5-4 ASSRIPGGLEKLF
TRBJ1-5 11 TRBV6-6 ASSGGRNQPQH
TRBJ2-3 14 TRBV7-7 ASSLSPSAFTDTQY
TRBJ2-5 14 TRBV6-5 ASSYSRDTSQETQY
TRBJ1-6 12 TRBV7-9 ASSLGTVNSPLH
TRBJ2-7 14 TRBV6-5 ASSSRVSLGLHEQY
TRBJ2-1 11 TRBV20-1 SASEGADNEQF
TRBJ1-3 14 TRBV5-4 ASSLGAVISGNTIY
TRBJ1-2 11 TRBV15 ATSIGGALTYT
TRBJ1-2 13 TRBV6-2/TRBV6-3 ASSYPRLQGSGYT
TRBJ2-2 16 TRBV4-1 ASSQEVSAGYSTGELF
TRBJ1-6 13 TRBV2 ASNMGQLYNSPLH
TRBJ2-3 14 TRBV19 ASSMPQLGHTDTQY
TRBJ1-2 13 TRBV5-1 ASSLGQAYNYGYT
TRBJ1-5 14 TRBV18 ASALVPRGSNQPQH